The T cell receptor (beta chain) described here comes from a study of blood T cell repertoires in COVID-19. Study as a whole: There were acute and convalescent COVID-19 samples, and they came from the United States, Italy and Spain. The analysed material was cDNA or gDNA that came from T cells, B-cell-depleted T cells, or PBMCs.

As originally analysed: Amplification of reference gene primers provided the estimated nucleated cell counts. Here immunoSEQ multiplex PCR was the method, and the copy in TCRdb shows in-frame clones only, minus some. From that table come the V and J calls and clone size; the DNA was used to work out D and trimming. Here the sample spans 270,000 or so clones, 86% being singletons. The V and J ends lost 5 bases and 9 bases, in that order; junction bases with no gene match: 11. The CDR3 totals 15 residues. The germline V gene has CDR1 SGHAT and CDR2 FQNNGV. Followed longitudinally, the Seattle patients had been enrolled during active infection.

The chain recombines TRBV11-2 with TRBJ2-1; 9 bases map to TRBD2. The sequenced sample was peripheral blood. The clonotype was recovered from a woman between 25 and 40 years old with COVID-19, enrolled during active disease. CDR3 bases: TGTGCCAGCAGCGATACGGGACTAGCTCCTGTTGAGCAGTTCTTC. Protein: CASSDTGLAPVEQFF. Full variable domain (remainder filled in from reference TRBV11-2 and TRBJ2-1): EAGVAQSPRYKIIEKRQSVAFWCNPISGHATLYWYQQILGQGPKLLIQFQNNGVVDDSQLPKDRFSAERLKGVDSTLKIQPAKLEDSAVYLCASSDTGLAPVEQFFGPGTRLTVL.